The rows below give T cell receptor beta chains drawn from one sample of a study of blood T cell repertoires in COVID-19. This table comes from immunoSEQ multiplex PCR, and its TCRdb copy is limited to in-frame clones, with some not included. Among some 300,000 clones listed, roughly 86% were seen once. Material: PBMCs or T cells enriched from blood (not recorded which). The receptors were sampled from a woman in her twenties or thirties who had recovered from COVID-19. Each CDR3 is given without its conserved first and last residue. A D gene is named only where the DNA matches it firmly. Only some rows state a clone size, as once, few, many or a class for expanded clones.

AGKREGRGLYYNEQF | TRBD2 | - | TRBJ2-1 | TRBV19
ASSPNTGGETLADFYGYT | TRBD1 | - | TRBJ1-2 | TRBV18
ASSGTGVGNEQF | TRBD1 | once | TRBJ2-1 | TRBV5-1
ASSLAGGPQY | TRBD2 | once | TRBJ2-5 | TRBV5-1
ASSLSTGLAYEQY | TRBD2 | - | TRBJ2-7 | TRBV27
SVEPSRGRKYTEAF | TRBD1 | - | TRBJ1-1 | TRBV29-1
SVVVRTGGNTEAF | TRBD1 | - | TRBJ1-1 | TRBV29-1
ASSQSVIGTGPYEQY | TRBD1 | - | TRBJ2-7 | TRBV14
ASSLWEGGDTEAF | - | - | TRBJ1-1 | TRBV28
ASSSPGRIPQETQY | - | - | TRBJ2-5 | TRBV28
ASSLQGAGGYT | TRBD1 | - | TRBJ1-2 | TRBV27
ASTPGAGEAF | - | once | TRBJ1-1 | TRBV19
ASSSRFGQGGETQY | TRBD1 | - | TRBJ2-5 | TRBV9
ASSSPGAYEQY | - | - | TRBJ2-7 | TRBV28